This T cell receptor (beta chain) was identified in a study of circulating tumor DNA in untreated peripheral T-cell lymphoma (dated by TCRdb to about 2021). Here is what the overall study found, with its caveats: Tumor-specific clonotypes were found in over 75% of patients, coming from 86% of baseline tissues and approximately 65% of baseline serum samples.

To find tumor-specific TCR clonotypes, researchers sequenced baseline tumor tissue that had been collected prior to treatment. The study used next-generation sequencing of T-cell receptor sequences to monitor peripheral T-cell lymphoma patients receiving frontline treatment on a trial. This clone was recorded once. Which antigen it targets is not known. There are no base qualities to consult, and no much larger clone falls within one base. The library was made by the immunoSEQ multiplex PCR assay. Not all clones reach the TCRdb copy of this immuneACCESS table, which keeps in-frame sequences only. Checked studies attribute under half of the gap to unresolved V genes and leave the rest unexplained. This sample has around 6,400 clones in its table, and 62% of those were observed once. 55% of the sample comes from the top ten. The sample comprised tumor tissue. This TCR derives from a human donor with peripheral T-cell lymphoma.

The CDR3 region has the sequence CASSFWAGGADTQYF. The base sequence is TGCGCCAGCAGCTTCTGGGCGGGAGGAGCAGATACGCAGTATTTT. The rearranged chain carries TRBV5-1 and TRBJ2-3, with 8 junctional bases fitting TRBD2. The germline V gene encodes CDR1 SGHRS and CDR2 YFSETQ. Trimming takes 2 bases off V and 4 bases off J; junction bases not matched to a gene: 6. Including cysteine and phenylalanine, the CDR3 has 15 amino acids. CDR3 DNA only is kept here, 45 bases in frame from base 1. The variable domain in full, with residues beyond the CDR3 obtained from the reference TRBV5-1 and TRBJ2-3 genes, is KAGVTQTPRYLIKTRGQQVTLSCSPISGHRSVSWYQQTPGQGLQFLFEYFSETQRNKGNFPGRFSGRQFSNSRSEMNVSTLELGDSALYLCASSFWAGGADTQYFGPGTRLTVL.